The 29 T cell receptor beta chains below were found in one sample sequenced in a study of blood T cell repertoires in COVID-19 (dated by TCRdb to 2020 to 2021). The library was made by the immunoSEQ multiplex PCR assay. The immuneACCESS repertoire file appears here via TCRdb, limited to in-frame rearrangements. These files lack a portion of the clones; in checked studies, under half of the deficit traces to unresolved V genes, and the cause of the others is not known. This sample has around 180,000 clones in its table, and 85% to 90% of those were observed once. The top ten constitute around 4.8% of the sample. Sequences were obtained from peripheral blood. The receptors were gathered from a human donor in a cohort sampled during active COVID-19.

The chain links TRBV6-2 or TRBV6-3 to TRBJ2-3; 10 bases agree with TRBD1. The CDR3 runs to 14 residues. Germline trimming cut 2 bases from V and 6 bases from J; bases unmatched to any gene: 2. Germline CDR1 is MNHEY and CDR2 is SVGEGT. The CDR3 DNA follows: TGTGCCAGCAGTTACGGACAGGGGGGGGATACGCAGTATTTT. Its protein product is CASSYGQGGDTQYF.

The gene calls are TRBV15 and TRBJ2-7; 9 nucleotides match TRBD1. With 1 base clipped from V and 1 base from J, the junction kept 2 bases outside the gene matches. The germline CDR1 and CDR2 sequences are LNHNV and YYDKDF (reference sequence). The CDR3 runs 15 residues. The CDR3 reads CATSRAGTGSYEQYF. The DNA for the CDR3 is TGTGCCACCAGCAGAGCTGGGACAGGGTCCTACGAGCAGTACTTC.

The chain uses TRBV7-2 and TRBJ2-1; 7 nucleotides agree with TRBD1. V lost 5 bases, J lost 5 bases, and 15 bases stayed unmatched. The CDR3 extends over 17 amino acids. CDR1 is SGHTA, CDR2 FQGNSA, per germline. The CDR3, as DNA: TGTGCCAGCAGCATATACCCCATCGGGACAGCAAACAATGAGCAGTTCTTC. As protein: CASSIYPIGTANNEQFF.

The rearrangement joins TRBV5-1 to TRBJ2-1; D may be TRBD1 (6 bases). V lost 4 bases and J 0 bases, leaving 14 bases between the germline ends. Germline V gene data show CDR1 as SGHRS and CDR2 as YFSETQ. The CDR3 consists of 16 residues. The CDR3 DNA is TGCGCCAGCAGCCTGCCCCGGACAGCCTCCTACAATGAGCAGTTCTTC. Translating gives CASSLPRTASYNEQFF.

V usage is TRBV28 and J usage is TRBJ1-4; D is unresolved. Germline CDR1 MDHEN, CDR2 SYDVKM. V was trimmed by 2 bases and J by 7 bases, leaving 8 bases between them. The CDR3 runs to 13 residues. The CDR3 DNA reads TGTGCCAGCAGTTTAAGTAGCGGTGAAAAACTGTTTTTT. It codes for CASSLSSGEKLFF.

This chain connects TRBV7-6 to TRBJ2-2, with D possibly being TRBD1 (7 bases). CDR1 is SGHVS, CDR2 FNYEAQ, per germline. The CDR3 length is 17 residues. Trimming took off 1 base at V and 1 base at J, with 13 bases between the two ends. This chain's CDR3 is CASSLGGGTVNTGELFF. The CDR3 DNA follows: TGTGCCAGCAGCTTAGGTGGCGGGACAGTGAACACCGGGGAGCTGTTTTTT.

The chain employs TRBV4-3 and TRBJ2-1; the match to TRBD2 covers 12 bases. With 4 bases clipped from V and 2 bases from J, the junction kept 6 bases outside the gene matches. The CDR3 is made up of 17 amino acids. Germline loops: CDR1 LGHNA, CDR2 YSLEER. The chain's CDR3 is CASSLGLAGTTYNEQFF. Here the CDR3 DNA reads TGCGCCAGCAGCCTTGGACTAGCGGGAACTACCTACAATGAGCAGTTCTTC.

The CDR3 sequence: CASSPGRRGRTDTQYF. The DNA of the CDR3 is TGCGCCAGCAGCCCGGGGAGGCGGGGGCGGACAGATACGCAGTATTTT. V usage is TRBV5-1 and J usage is TRBJ2-3; the D gene is possibly TRBD2 (7 bases). Per the germline V gene, CDR1 is SGHRS and CDR2 is YFSETQ. The CDR3 has 16 amino acids. With 4 bases removed from V and 3 bases from J, the gap between germline ends came to 18 bases.

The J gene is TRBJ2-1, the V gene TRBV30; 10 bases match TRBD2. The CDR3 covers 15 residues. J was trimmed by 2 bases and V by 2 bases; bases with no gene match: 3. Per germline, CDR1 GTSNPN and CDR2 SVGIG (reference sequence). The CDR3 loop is CAWSSSGGPYNEQFF. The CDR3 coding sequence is TGTGCCTGGAGTAGTAGCGGGGGGCCCTACAATGAGCAGTTCTTC.

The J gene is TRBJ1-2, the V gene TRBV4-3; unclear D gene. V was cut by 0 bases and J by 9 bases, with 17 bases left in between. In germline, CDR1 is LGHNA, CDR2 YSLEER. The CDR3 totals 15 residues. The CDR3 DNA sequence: TGCGCCAGCAGCCAAGAGGTATCAGCGGACGGCCGCTACACCTTC. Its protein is CASSQEVSADGRYTF.

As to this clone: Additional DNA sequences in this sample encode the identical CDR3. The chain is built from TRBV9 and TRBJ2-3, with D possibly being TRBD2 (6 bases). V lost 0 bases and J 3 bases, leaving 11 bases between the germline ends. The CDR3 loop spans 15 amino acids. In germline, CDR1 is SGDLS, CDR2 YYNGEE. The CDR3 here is CASSVAGGRTDTQYF. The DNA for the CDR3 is TGTGCCAGCAGCGTAGCTGGAGGGAGAACAGATACGCAGTATTTT.

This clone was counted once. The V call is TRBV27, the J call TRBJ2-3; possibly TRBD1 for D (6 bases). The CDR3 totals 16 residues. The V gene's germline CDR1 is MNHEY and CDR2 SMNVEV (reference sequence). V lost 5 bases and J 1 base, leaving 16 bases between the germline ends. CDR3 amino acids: CASSPAGTRRTDTQYF. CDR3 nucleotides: TGTGCCAGCAGTCCAGCCGGGACACGGCGCACAGATACGCAGTATTTT.

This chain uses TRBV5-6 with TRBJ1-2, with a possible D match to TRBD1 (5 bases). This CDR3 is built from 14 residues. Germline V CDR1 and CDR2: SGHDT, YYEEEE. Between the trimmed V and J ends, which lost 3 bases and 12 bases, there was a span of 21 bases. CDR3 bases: TGTGCCAGCAGCTGGGGCGGGACCCGTGGTTCGAACACCTTC. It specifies CASSWGGTRGSNTF.

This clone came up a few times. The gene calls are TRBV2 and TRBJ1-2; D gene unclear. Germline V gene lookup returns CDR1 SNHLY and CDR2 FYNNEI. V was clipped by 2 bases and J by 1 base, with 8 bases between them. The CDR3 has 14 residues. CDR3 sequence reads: CASSESVINYGYTF. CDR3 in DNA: TGTGCCAGCAGTGAATCCGTTATTAACTATGGCTACACCTTC. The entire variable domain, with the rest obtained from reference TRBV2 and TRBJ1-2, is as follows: EPEVTQTPSHQVTQMGQEVILRCVPISNHLYFYWYRQILGQKVEFLVSFYNNEISEKSEIFDDQFSVERPDGSNFTLKIRSTKLEDSAMYFCASSESVINYGYTFGSGTRLTVV.

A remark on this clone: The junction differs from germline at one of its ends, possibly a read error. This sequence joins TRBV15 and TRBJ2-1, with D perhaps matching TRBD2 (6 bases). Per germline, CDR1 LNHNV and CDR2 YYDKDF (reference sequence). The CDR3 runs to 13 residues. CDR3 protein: CASRELAVNEQFF. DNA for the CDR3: TGTGCCTCCAGGGAACTAGCAGTTAATGAGCAGTTCTTC. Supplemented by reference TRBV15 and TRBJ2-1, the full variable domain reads DAMVIQNPRYQVTQFGKPVTLSCSQTLNHNVMYWYQQKSSQAPKLLFHYYDKDFNNEADTPDNFQSRRPNTSFCFLDIRSPGLGDTAMYLCASRELAVNEQFFGPGTRLTVL.

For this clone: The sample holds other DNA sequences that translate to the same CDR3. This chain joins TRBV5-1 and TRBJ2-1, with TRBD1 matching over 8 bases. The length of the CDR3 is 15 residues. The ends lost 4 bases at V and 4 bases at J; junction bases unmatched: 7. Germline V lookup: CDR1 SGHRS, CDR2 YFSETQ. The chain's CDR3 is CASSLGTGSYNEQFF. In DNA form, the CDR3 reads TGCGCCAGCAGCCTCGGGACAGGTAGTTACAATGAGCAGTTCTTC.

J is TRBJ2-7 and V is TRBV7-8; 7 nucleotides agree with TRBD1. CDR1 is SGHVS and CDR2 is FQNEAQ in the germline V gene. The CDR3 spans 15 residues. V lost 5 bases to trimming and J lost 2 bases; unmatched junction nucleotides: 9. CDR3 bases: TGTGCCAGCAGCCCGACGACAGGGTGGGCCTACGAGCAGTACTTC. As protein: CASSPTTGWAYEQYF. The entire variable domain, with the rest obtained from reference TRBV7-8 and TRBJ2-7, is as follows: GAGVSQSPRYKVAKRGQDVALRCDPISGHVSLFWYQQALGQGPEFLTYFQNEAQLDKSGLPSDRFFAERPEGSVSTLKIQRTQQEDSAVYLCASSPTTGWAYEQYFGPGTRLTVT.

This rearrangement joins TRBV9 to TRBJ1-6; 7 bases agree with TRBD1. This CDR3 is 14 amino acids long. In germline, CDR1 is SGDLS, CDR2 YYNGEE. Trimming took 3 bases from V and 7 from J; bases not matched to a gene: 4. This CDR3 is CASSDRGGNSPLHF. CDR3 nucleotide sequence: TGTGCCAGCAGCGACAGGGGCGGCAATTCACCCCTCCACTTT.

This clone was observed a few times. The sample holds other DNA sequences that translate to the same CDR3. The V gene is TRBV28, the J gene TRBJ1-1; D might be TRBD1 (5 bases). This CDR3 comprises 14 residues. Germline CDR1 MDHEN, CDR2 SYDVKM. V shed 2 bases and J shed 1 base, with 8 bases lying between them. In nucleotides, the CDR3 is TGTGCCAGCAGTTTAGGGGGGTCGAACACTGAAGCTTTCTTT. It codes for CASSLGGSNTEAFF.

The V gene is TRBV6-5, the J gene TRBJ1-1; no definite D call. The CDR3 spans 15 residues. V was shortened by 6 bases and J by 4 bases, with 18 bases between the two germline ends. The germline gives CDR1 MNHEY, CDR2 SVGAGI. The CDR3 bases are TGTGCCAGCAGGAAAAGACAAACCCTGGGCACTGAAGCTTTCTTT. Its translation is CASRKRQTLGTEAFF.

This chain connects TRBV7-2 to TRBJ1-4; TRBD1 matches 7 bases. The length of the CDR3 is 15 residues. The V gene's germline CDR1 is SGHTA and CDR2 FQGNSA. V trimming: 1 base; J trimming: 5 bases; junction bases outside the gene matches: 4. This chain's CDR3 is CASSLGQGWNEKLFF. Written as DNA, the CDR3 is TGTGCCAGCAGCTTAGGACAGGGATGGAATGAAAAACTGTTTTTT.

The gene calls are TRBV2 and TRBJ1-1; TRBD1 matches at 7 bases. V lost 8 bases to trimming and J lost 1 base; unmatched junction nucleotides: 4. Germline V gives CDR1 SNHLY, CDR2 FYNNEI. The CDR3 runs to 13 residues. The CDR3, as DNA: TGTGCCAGCCAGGGGGGACCGAACACTGAAGCTTTCTTT. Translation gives CASQGGPNTEAFF.

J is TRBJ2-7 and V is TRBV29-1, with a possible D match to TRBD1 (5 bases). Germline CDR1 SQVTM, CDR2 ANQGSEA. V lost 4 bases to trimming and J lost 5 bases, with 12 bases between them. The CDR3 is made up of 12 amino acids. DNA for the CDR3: TGCAGCGTTGCTTTCCTGGGGCACGAGCAGTACTTC. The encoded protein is CSVAFLGHEQYF.

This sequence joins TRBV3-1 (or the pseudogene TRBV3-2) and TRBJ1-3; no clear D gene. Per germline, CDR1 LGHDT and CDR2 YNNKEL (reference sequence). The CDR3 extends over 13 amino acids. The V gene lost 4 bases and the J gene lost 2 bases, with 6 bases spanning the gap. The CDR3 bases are TGTGCCAGCAGCCTAAAAACTGGAAACACCATATATTTT. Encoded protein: CASSLKTGNTIYF.

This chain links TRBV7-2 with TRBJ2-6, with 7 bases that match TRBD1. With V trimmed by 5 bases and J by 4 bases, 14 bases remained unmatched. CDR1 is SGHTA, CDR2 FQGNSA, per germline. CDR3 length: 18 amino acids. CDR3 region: CASSLTITGAGGANVLTF. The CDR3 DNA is TGTGCCAGCAGCCTCACCATCACAGGGGCGGGCGGGGCCAACGTCCTGACTTTC.

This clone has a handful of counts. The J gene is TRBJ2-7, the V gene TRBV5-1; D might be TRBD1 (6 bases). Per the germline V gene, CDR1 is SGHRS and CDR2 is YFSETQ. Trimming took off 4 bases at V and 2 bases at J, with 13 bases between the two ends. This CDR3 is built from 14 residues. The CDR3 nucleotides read TGCGCCAGCAGCCTTACAGGGACGACCTACGAGCAGTACTTC. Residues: CASSLTGTTYEQYF.

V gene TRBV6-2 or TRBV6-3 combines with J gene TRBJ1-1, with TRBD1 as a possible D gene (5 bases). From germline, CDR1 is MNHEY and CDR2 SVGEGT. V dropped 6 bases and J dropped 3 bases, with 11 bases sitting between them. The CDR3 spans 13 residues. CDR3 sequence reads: CASSPQAYTEAFF. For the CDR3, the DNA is TGTGCCAGCAGCCCACAGGCATACACTGAAGCTTTCTTT.

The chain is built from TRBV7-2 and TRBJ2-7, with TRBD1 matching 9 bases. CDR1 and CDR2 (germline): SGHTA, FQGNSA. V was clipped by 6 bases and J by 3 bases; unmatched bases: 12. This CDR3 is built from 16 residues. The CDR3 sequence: CASSLKIRDRVYEQYF. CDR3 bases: TGTGCCAGCAGTCTAAAAATCCGGGACAGGGTCTACGAGCAGTACTTC.

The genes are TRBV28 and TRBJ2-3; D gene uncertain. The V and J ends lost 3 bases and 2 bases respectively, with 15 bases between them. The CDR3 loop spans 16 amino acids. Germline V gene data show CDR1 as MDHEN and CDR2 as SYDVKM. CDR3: CASSLGLRGDTDTQYF. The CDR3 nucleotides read TGTGCCAGCAGTTTGGGTCTCCGCGGAGACACAGATACGCAGTATTTT.